This passage covers 9 T cell receptor beta chains from one sample sequenced in a study of T cell responses to AZD1222 COVID-19 vaccine. Profiled with immunoSEQ multiplex PCR; TCRdb holds only in-frame clones, not every one. The sample has around 200,000 clones, roughly 94% seen once; the top ten hold around 1.6%. Source: peripheral blood, taken 28 days after the second AZD1222 dose. The receptors stem from an adult who received the AZD1222 COVID-19 vaccine.

This chain connects TRBV27 to TRBJ2-1; TRBD1 matches 9 bases. The CDR3 has 15 residues. V was pared by 6 bases and J by 4 bases, with 7 bases of the junction left unmatched. Germline-derived CDR1 and CDR2 are MNHEY and SMNVEV (reference sequence). The CDR3 here is CASRLGTGSYNEQFF. The DNA of the CDR3 is TGTGCCAGCAGATTGGGGACAGGGTCTTACAATGAGCAGTTCTTC.

This clone was recorded only once. This chain connects TRBV7-9 to TRBJ1-2; D perhaps matches TRBD1 (5 bases). V lost 7 bases, J lost 0 bases, and 15 bases lay in between. CDR3 length: 15 amino acids. The germline V gene encodes CDR1 SEHNR and CDR2 FQNEAQ (reference sequence). This CDR3 reads CASNLGGGANYGYTF. The CDR3 nucleotides read TGTGCCAGCAACCTGGGCGGGGGGGCTAACTATGGCTACACCTTC.

The rearrangement joins TRBV3-1 (or the pseudogene TRBV3-2) to TRBJ1-4; TRBD1 is a possible D gene (6 bases). CDR1 is LGHDT, CDR2 YNNKEL, per germline (reference sequence). Trimming pared 1 base from V and 5 bases from J, leaving 14 bases between. The CDR3 is 16 residues long. CDR3 DNA sequence: TGTGCCAGCAGCCAAGTGCCGGACAGCATAAATGAAAAACTGTTTTTT. This encodes CASSQVPDSINEKLFF.

The chain has TRBV12-5 and TRBJ2-6; a weak D match, TRBD1 (5 bases). Looked up from germline, CDR1 is LGHNT and CDR2 is FRNRAP. CDR3 length equals 17 residues. The V end lost 1 base, the J end lost 4 bases, and 14 bases lay between the germline ends. CDR3 coding DNA: TGTGCTAGTGGTTTGGACCGGACAATCGGAGGGGCCAACGTCCTGACTTTC. It yields the protein CASGLDRTIGGANVLTF.

In this sample, this clone turned up once. The rearrangement uses TRBV7-8 and TRBJ1-5; D ambiguous. Looked up from germline, CDR1 is SGHVS and CDR2 is FQNEAQ. The V and J ends lost 1 base and 2 bases respectively, with 12 bases between them. This CDR3 has 16 amino acids. Written as DNA, the CDR3 is TGTGCCAGCAGCTTAGTAAGGGCGGGCGGCAATCAGCCCCAGCATTTT. Its translation is CASSLVRAGGNQPQHF.

The chain has TRBV28 and TRBJ1-6; maybe TRBD1 (6 bases). Germline V lookup: CDR1 MDHEN, CDR2 SYDVKM. The CDR3 sequence is 14 residues long. V lost 5 bases and J lost 10, with 15 bases in between. The CDR3, as DNA: TGTGCCAGCAGTCCATCACAGGGAAACTCACCCCTCCACTTT. Its protein product is CASSPSQGNSPLHF.

The DNA for the CDR3 is TGTGCCAGCAGTCCAGAGTGGACAGGGGGCATCTACAATGAGCAGTTCTTC. Its translation is CASSPEWTGGIYNEQFF. The rearrangement joins TRBV28 to TRBJ2-1, with TRBD1 matching 11 bases. This CDR3 comprises 17 residues. Germline lookup yields CDR1 MDHEN and CDR2 SYDVKM. V dropped 5 bases and J dropped 3; count of bases not matched to a gene: 9.

V is TRBV2 and J is TRBJ1-5; 7 bases map to TRBD1. Germline values: CDR1 SNHLY, CDR2 FYNNEI. V lost 5 bases to trimming and J lost 0 bases; unmatched junction nucleotides: 4. The CDR3 extends over 15 amino acids. The CDR3 loop reads CASSLNRGSNQPQHF. DNA of the CDR3: TGTGCCAGCAGTCTAAACAGGGGTAGCAATCAGCCCCAGCATTTT.

V is TRBV19 and J is TRBJ2-7, with 9 bases aligning to TRBD2. Per the germline V gene, CDR1 is LNHDA and CDR2 is SQIVND (reference sequence). The CDR3 runs to 16 residues. Unmatched junction bases numbered 14, after V lost 8 bases and J lost 3 bases. The DNA for the CDR3 is TGTGCCAGTTCTAGCGGGGCGGCTTCCCTTGGCTACGAGCAGTACTTC. This translates into CASSSGAASLGYEQYF.